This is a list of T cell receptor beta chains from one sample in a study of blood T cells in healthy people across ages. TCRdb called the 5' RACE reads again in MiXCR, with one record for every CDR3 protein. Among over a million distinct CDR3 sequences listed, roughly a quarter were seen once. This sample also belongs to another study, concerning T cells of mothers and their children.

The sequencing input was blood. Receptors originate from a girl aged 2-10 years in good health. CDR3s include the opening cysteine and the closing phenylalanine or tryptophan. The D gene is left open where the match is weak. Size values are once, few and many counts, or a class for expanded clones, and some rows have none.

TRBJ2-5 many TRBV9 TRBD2 CASSVLAGGQETQYF TGTGCCAGCAGCGTCTTAGCGGGAGGCCAAGAGACCCAGTACTTC
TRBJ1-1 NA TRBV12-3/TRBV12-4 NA CASSFSGLYAEAFF TGTGCCAGCAGTTTTTCTGGTCTCTACGCTGAAGCTTTCTTT
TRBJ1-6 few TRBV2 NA CASLGPPGAPLHF TGTGCCAGTTTGGGGCCTCCTGGGGCACCCCTCCACTTT
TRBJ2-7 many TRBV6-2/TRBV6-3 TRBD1 CASTTIGTGIREQYF TGTGCCAGCACTACTATAGGGACAGGGATTCGCGAGCAGTACTTC
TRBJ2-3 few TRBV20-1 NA CSAITDTQYF TGCAGTGCTATAACAGATACGCAGTATTTT
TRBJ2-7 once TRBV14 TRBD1 CASSQGWQGVYEQYF TGTGCCAGCAGCCAAGGGTGGCAGGGGGTCTACGAGCAGTACTTC
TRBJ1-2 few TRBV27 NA CASRPQGLYGYTF TGTGCCAGCAGACCTCAGGGACTCTATGGCTACACCTTC
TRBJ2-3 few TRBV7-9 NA CASSLNLPGPTDTQYF TGTGCCAGCAGCTTGAATCTCCCAGGCCCCACAGATACGCAGTATTTT
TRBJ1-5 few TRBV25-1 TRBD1 CASSEGQGWQPQHF TGTGCCAGCAGTGAGGGACAGGGGTGGCAGCCCCAGCATTTT
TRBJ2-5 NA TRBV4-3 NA CASRQDWGPRETQYF TGCGCCAGCCGCCAAGACTGGGGGCCGAGAGAGACCCAGTACTTC
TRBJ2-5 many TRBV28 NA CASSFPGTTETQYF TGTGCCAGCAGTTTTCCCGGGACAACAGAGACCCAGTACTTC
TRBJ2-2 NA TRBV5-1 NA CASSPRAMNTGELFF TGCGCCAGCTCCCCGAGGGCGATGAACACCGGGGAGCTGTTTTTT
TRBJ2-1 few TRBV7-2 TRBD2 CASSSEGGLARAYNEQFF TGTGCCAGCAGCTCGGAGGGGGGACTAGCGCGGGCCTACAATGAGCAGTTCTTC
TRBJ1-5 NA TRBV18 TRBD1 CASSTQGVDQPQHF TGTGCCAGCTCAACTCAGGGGGTGGATCAGCCCCAGCATTTT
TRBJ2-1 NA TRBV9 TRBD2 CASSNKRESYNEQFF TGTGCCAGCAGCAACAAGCGGGAGAGTTACAATGAGCAGTTCTTC
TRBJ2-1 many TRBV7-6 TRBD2 CASSQGLAGYNEQFF TGTGCCAGCAGCCAAGGACTAGCGGGTTACAATGAGCAGTTCTTC
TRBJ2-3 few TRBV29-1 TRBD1 CSVPTGGVSTDTQYF TGCAGCGTCCCGACAGGGGGAGTGAGCACAGATACGCAGTATTTT
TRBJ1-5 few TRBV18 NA CASSPSGQYQPQHF TGTGCCAGCTCACCTTCCGGACAGTATCAGCCCCAGCATTTT
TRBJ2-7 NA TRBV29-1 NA CSVRDNSYEQYF TGCAGCGTTCGGGATAACTCCTACGAGCAGTACTTC
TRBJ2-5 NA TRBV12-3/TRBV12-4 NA CASSPINKKETQYF TGTGCCAGCAGTCCAATAAACAAGAAAGAGACCCAGTACTTC
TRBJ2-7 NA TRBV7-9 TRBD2 CASSDAGGGYYEQYF TGTGCCAGCAGCGATGCGGGGGGGGGATACTACGAGCAGTACTTC
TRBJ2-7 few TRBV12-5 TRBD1 CASGLRTGTGGYEQYF TGTGCTAGTGGTTTGCGAACCGGGACAGGGGGCTACGAGCAGTACTTC
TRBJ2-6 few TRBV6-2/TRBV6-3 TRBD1 CASSYSGTVSGANVLTF TGTGCCAGCAGTTACTCGGGGACAGTCTCTGGGGCCAACGTCCTGACTTTC
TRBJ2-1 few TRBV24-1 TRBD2 CATSDWDTGTSAYDEQFF TGTGCCACCAGTGATTGGGACACCGGGACTAGCGCGTACGATGAGCAGTTCTTC
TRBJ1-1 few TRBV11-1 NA CASSRSGVEAFF TGTGCCAGCAGCCGATCCGGCGTGGAAGCTTTCTTT
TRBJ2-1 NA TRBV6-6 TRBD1 CASTRDSQTYNEQFF TGTGCCAGCACCCGGGACAGCCAGACCTACAATGAGCAGTTCTTC
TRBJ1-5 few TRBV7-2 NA CASSLDQGGYQPQHF TGTGCCAGCAGCTTAGATCAGGGCGGGTATCAGCCCCAGCATTTT
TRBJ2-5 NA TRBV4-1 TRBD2 CASSQTSGTGEQYF TGCGCCAGCAGCCAAACTAGCGGTACGGGAGAGCAGTACTTC
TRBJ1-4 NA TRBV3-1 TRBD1 CASSQVYRGDEKLFF TGTGCCAGCAGCCAAGTATACAGGGGGGATGAAAAACTGTTTTTT
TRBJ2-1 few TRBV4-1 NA CASSQVVGENEQFF TGCGCCAGCAGCCAAGTCGTAGGGGAGAATGAGCAGTTCTTC
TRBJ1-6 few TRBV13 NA CASSLIGDSSALHF TGTGCCAGCAGCTTAATAGGGGACTCGTCGGCCCTCCACTTT
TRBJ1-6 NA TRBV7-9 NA CASSLPHSPLHF TGTGCCAGCAGCTTACCCCACTCACCCCTCCACTTT
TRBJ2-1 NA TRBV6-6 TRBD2 CASSPYQGGKNEQFF TGTGCCAGCAGTCCCTATCAGGGAGGGAAAAATGAGCAGTTCTTC
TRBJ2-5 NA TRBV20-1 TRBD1 CSARRDRGIAETQYF TGCAGTGCCCGCCGGGACAGAGGGATAGCGGAGACCCAGTACTTC
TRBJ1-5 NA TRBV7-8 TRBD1 CASSSRDRSNQPQHF TGTGCCAGCAGCTCCCGGGACAGGAGCAATCAGCCCCAGCATTTT
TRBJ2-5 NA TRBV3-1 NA CAVSVAVYQETQYF TGTGCCGTCTCCGTCGCAGTGTACCAAGAGACCCAGTACTTC
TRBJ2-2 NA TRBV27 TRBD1 CATRDRNTGELFF TGTGCCACCCGGGACAGAAACACCGGGGAGCTGTTTTTT
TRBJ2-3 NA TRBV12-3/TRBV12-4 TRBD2 CASSLGLAGIHTQYF TGTGCCAGCAGTTTAGGGCTAGCGGGGATCCATACGCAGTATTTT
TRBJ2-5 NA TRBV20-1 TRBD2 CSAARGVKTQYF TGCAGTGCTGCGCGGGGGGTAAAGACCCAGTACTTC
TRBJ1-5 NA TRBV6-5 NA CASSYTWLQPQHF TGTGCCAGCAGTTATACCTGGTTGCAGCCCCAGCATTTT
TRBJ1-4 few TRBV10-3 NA CASPKAYEKLFF TGTGCCTCGCCCAAGGCCTATGAAAAACTGTTTTTT
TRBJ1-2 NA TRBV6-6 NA CASSTIDKHTF TGTGCCAGCAGTACCATCGACAAGCACACCTTC
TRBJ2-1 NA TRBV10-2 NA CASSGGEWNEQFF TGCGCCAGCAGTGGTGGAGAATGGAATGAGCAGTTCTTC
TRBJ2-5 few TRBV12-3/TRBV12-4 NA CASSFWGDQETQYF TGTGCCAGCAGTTTTTGGGGTGACCAAGAGACCCAGTACTTC
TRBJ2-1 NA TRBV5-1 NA CASSLGVEFPYGDEQFF TGCGCCAGCAGCTTGGGGGTAGAGTTCCCATATGGCGATGAGCAGTTCTTC
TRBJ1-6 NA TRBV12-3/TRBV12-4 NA CASTPGGSYNSPLHF TGTGCCAGCACTCCGGGGGGCTCCTATAATTCACCCCTCCACTTT
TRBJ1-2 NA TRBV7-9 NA CASSSTVGTGGYTF TGTGCCAGCAGCAGTACAGTCGGAACGGGTGGCTACACCTTC
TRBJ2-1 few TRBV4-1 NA CASSESRGRGSYNEQFF TGCGCCAGCAGCGAAAGCCGGGGTCGGGGCTCCTACAATGAGCAGTTCTTC
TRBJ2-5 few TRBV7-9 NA CASSFGGSTLKETQYF TGTGCCAGCAGCTTTGGGGGTTCCACCCTAAAAGAGACCCAGTACTTC
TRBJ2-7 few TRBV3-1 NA CASSHPPGTQGGGEQYF TGTGCCAGCAGCCACCCCCCGGGGACACAAGGAGGTGGCGAGCAGTACTTC
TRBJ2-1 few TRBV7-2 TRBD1 CASQTAGTGTGYEQFF TGTGCCAGCCAAACGGCGGGTACCGGGACAGGGTATGAGCAGTTCTTC
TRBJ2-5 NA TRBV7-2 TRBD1 CASSFPQGVGETQYF TGTGCCAGCAGCTTTCCCCAGGGGGTAGGGGAGACCCAGTACTTC
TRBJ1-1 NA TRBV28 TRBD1 CASSPVPGQGLKLFF TGTGCCAGCAGCCCGGTCCCGGGACAGGGACTGAAGCTTTTCTTT
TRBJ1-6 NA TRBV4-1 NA CASSPKSAADNSPLHF TGCGCCAGCAGCCCCAAGTCGGCGGCCGACAATTCACCCCTCCACTTT
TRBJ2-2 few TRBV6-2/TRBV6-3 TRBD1 CASSYRGRATGELFF TGTGCCAGCAGTTACAGGGGGCGGGCCACCGGGGAGCTGTTTTTT
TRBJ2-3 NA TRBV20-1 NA CSASQDSTDTQYF TGCAGTGCTAGCCAGGATTCAACAGATACGCAGTATTTT